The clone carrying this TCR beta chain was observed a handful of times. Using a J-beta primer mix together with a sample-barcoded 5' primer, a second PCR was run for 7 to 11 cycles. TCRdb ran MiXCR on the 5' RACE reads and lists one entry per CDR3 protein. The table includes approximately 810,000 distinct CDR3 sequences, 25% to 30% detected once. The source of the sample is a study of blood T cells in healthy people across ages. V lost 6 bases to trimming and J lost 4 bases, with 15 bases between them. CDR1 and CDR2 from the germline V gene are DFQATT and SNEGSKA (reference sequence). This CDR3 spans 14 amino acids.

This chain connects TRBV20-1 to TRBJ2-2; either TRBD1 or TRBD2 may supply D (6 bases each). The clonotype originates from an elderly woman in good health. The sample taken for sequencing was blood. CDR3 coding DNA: TGCAGTGCAGAAGGGGGGCTCGGCACCGGGGAGCTGTTTTTT. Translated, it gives CSAEGGLGTGELFF.